This T cell receptor (beta chain) was captured in a study of T-cell memory formation after mild COVID-19. Study-level background: Largely, TCR clusters stayed within a single donor. Study-wide findings and caveats: CD8+ contracting clones occupied EMRA, while CD4+ ones occupied mainly CM and EM. Pre-infection memory already had some responding clones, implying cross-reactive memory joined. Later expanders leaned toward CD4+, whereas clones contracting from day 15 to 85 were balanced CD4/CD8.

As for this clonotype: Its antigen is currently unknown.

Germline V gene lookup returns CDR1 SQVTM and CDR2 ANQGSEA. The germline V and J ends were trimmed by 1 base and 8 bases, with 11 bases remaining between them. CDR3 length: 12 amino acids. MiXCR, run by TCRdb on the 5' RACE reads, gives a single entry per CDR3 protein. The table lists roughly 580,000 distinct CDR3 sequences, roughly 17% of them singletons, with about 12% in the top ten. The sequence was obtained from an adult woman who had mild COVID-19 (a few samples of this study predate the infection). Cell type and time point are not known. V is TRBV29-1 and J is TRBJ1-1; possibly TRBD1 for D (6 bases). Sample: PBMCs or a T cell subset sorted from them (not recorded which). The CDR3 reads CSVEVQGTEAFF. The CDR3 DNA reads as TGCAGCGTTGAAGTTCAGGGGACGGAAGCTTTCTTT.